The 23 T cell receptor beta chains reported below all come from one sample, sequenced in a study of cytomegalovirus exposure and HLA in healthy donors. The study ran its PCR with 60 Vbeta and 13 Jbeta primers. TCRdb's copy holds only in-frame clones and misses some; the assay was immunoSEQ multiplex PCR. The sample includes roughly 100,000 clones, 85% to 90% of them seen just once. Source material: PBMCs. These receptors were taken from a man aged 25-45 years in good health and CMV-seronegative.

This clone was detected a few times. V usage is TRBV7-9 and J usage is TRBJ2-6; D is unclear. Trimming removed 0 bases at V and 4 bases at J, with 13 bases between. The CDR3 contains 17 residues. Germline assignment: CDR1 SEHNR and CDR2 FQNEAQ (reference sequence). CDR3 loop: CASSLADPGSGANVLTF. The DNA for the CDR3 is TGTGCCAGCAGCTTAGCCGATCCCGGGTCCGGGGCCAACGTCCTGACTTTC.

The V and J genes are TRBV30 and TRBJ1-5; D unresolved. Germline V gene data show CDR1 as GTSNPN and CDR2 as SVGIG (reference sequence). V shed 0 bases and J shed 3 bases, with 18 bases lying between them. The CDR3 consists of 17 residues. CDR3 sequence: CAWSVTLLRGYNQPQHF. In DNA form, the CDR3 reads TGTGCCTGGAGTGTAACCCTCCTCCGGGGTTACAATCAGCCCCAGCATTTT.

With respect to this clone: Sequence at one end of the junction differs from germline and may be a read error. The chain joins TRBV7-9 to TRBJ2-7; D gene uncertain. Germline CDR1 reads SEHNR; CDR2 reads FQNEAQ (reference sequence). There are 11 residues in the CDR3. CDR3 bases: TGTGCCAGCAGCCCACCACCCGGTGGAGACTTC. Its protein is CASSPPPGGDF.

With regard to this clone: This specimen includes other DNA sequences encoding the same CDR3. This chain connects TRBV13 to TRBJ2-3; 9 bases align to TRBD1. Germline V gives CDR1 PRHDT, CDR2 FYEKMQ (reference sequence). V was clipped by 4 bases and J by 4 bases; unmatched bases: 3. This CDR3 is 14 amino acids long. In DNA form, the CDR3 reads TGTGCCAGCAGCTCGGGACAGGGTCCAGATACGCAGTATTTT. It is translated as CASSSGQGPDTQYF.

The CDR3 is CASSLEAVPSYEQYF. CDR3 nucleotide sequence: TGTGCCAGCAGCTTAGAAGCGGTCCCCTCCTACGAGCAGTACTTC. The chain is built from TRBV7-6 and TRBJ2-7, with D perhaps TRBD2 (5 bases). The CDR3 covers 15 residues. V was trimmed by 1 base and J by 0 bases, leaving 10 bases between them. Germline lookup yields CDR1 SGHVS and CDR2 FNYEAQ.

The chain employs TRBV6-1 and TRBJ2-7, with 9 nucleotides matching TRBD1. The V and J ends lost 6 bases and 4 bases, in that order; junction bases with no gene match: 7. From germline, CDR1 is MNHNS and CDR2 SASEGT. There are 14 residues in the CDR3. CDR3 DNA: TGTGCCAGCAGGGGACAGGGACTTAGGTACGAGCAGTACTTC. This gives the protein CASRGQGLRYEQYF.

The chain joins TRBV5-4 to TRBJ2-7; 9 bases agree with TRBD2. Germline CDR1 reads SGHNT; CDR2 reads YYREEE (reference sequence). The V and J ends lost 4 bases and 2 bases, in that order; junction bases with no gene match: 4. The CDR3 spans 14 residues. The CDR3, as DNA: TGTGCCAGCAGCCGGGGGACTAGCCCCTACGAGCAGTACTTC. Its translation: CASSRGTSPYEQYF.

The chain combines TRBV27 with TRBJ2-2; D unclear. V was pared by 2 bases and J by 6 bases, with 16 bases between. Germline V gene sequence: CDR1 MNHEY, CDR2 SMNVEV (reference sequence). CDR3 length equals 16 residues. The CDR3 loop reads CASSLILPLRPGELFF. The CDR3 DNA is TGTGCCAGCAGTTTAATTCTTCCTCTGCGGCCCGGGGAGCTGTTTTTT.

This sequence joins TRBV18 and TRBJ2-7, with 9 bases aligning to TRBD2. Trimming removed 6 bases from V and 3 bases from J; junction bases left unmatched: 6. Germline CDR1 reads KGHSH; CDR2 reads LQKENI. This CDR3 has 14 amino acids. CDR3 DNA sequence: TGTGCCAGCTCCCGACTAGCGGCTGTCTACGAGCAGTACTTC. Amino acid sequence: CASSRLAAVYEQYF.

Here the CDR3 DNA reads TGCGCCAGCAGCCAAGAAATTAGCGGGAGGGCCGGGGAGACCCAGTACTTC. Translating it yields CASSQEISGRAGETQYF. This sequence joins TRBV4-1 and TRBJ2-5; TRBD2 agrees at 11 bases. CDR1 and CDR2 from the germline V gene are MGHRA and YSYEKL. The CDR3 runs to 17 residues. After removal of 0 bases from V and 5 bases from J, the junction contained 8 bases not matched to a gene.

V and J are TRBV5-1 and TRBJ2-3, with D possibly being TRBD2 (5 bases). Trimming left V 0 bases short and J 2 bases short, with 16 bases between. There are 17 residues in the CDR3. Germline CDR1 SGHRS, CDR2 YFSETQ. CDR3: CASSLGRDSASTDTQYF. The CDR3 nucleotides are TGCGCCAGCAGCTTGGGCCGGGATTCGGCATCCACAGATACGCAGTATTTT.

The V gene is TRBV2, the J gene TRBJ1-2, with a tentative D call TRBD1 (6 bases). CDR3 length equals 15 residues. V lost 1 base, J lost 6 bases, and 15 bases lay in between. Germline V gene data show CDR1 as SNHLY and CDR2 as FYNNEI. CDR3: CASSEGGGRQDGYTF. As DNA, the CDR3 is TGTGCCAGCAGTGAAGGGGGGGGGCGCCAAGATGGCTACACCTTC.

CDR3 bases: TGTGCCAGCAGCTTGTTTAGCGGGACAGTAGCTGGTGATGAGCAGTTCTTC. This encodes CASSLFSGTVAGDEQFF. The gene calls are TRBV5-6 and TRBJ2-1; possibly TRBD2 for D (8 bases). Germline V gives CDR1 SGHDT, CDR2 YYEEEE. V shed 1 base and J shed 8 bases, with 22 bases lying between them. The CDR3 has 17 amino acids. The variable domain in full, completed from reference TRBV5-6 and TRBJ2-1, reads DAGVTQSPTHLIKTRGQQVTLRCSPKSGHDTVSWYQQALGQGPQFIFQYYEEEERQRGNFPDRFSGHQFPNYSSELNVNALLLGDSALYLCASSLFSGTVAGDEQFFGPGTRLTVL.

This chain's CDR3 is CASSLGREGLRGTDTQYF. In nucleotides, the CDR3 is TGCGCCAGCAGCTTGGGACGGGAGGGCCTTCGAGGCACAGATACGCAGTATTTT. This sequence joins TRBV5-1 and TRBJ2-3, with TRBD2 identical over 8 bases. Germline V CDR1 and CDR2: SGHRS, YFSETQ. The CDR3 runs 18 residues. The ends lost 0 bases at V and 1 base at J; junction bases unmatched: 10.

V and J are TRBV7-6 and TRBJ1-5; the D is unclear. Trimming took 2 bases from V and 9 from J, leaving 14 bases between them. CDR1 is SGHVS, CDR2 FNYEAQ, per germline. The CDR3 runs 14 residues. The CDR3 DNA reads TGTGCCAGCAGCTTAATACTGACTGAAGGGCCCCAGCATTTT. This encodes CASSLILTEGPQHF.

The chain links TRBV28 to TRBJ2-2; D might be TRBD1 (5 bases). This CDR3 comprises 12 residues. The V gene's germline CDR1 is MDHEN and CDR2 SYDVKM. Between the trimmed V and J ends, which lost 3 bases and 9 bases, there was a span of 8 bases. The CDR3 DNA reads TGTGCCAGCAGTTTCGCAGGGCGGGAGCTGTTTTTT. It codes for CASSFAGRELFF. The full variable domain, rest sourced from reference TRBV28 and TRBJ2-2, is DVKVTQSSRYLVKRTGEKVFLECVQDMDHENMFWYRQDPGLGLRLIYFSYDVKMKEKGDIPEGYSVSREKKERFSLILESASTNQTSMYLCASSFAGRELFFGEGSRLTVL.

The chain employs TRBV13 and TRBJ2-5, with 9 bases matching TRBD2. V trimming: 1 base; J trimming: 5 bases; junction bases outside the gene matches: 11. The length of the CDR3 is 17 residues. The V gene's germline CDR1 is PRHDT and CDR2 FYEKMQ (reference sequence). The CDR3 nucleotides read TGTGCCAGCAGCTTAGAAGGGGCGGGAGGGCCGAAGGAGACCCAGTACTTC. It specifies CASSLEGAGGPKETQYF.

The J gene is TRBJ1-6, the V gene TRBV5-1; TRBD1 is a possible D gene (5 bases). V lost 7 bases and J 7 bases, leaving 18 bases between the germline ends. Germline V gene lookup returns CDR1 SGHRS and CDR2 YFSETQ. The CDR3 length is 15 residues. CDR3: CASGEGLSANSPLHF. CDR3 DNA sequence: TGCGCCAGCGGGGAGGGGTTGTCTGCAAATTCACCCCTCCACTTT. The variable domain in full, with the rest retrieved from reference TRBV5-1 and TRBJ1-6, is KAGVTQTPRYLIKTRGQQVTLSCSPISGHRSVSWYQQTPGQGLQFLFEYFSETQRNKGNFPGRFSGRQFSNSRSEMNVSTLELGDSALYLCASGEGLSANSPLHFGNGTRLTVT.

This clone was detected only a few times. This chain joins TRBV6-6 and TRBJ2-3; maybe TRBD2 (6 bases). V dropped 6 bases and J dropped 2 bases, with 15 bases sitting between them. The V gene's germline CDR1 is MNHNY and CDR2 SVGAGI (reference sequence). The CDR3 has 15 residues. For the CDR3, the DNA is TGTGCCAGCAGCCACTGGGGACTCGACACAGATACGCAGTATTTT. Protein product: CASSHWGLDTDTQYF.

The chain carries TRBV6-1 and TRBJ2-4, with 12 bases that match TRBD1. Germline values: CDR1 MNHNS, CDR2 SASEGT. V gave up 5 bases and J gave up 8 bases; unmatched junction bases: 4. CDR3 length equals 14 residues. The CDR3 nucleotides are TGTGCCAGCAGTTCGGGACAGGGGGCATACATTCAGTACTTC. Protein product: CASSSGQGAYIQYF.

The CDR3 here is CASSLEGQITGNTIYF. The CDR3 DNA sequence: TGTGCCAGCAGCTTAGAAGGACAAATTACTGGAAACACCATATATTTT. This chain joins TRBV7-9 and TRBJ1-3; D may be TRBD1 (5 bases). Germline CDR1 and CDR2: SEHNR and FQNEAQ (reference sequence). V was trimmed by 1 base and J by 2 bases, leaving 12 bases between them. The CDR3 is 16 amino acids.

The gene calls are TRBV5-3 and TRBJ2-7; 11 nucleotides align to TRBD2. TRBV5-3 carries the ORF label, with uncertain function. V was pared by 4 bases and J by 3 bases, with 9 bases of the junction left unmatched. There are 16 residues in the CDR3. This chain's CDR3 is CARSAILAGAGYEQYF. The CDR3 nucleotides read TGTGCCAGAAGCGCGATACTAGCGGGAGCGGGCTACGAGCAGTACTTC.

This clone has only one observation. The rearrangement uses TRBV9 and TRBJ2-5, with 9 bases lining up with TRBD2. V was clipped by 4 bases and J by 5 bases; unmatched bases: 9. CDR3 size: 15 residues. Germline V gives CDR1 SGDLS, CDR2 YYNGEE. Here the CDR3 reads CASSPIAGVFETQYF. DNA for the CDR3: TGTGCCAGCAGCCCCATAGCGGGAGTCTTTGAGACCCAGTACTTC.